The TCR beta chain described here comes from a study of tumor-infiltrating lymphocytes in primary liver carcinoma. Starting from 500 ng of total RNA, TCR beta cDNA was produced with a primer in the constant region. Sequencing libraries for TCR beta derived from three nested multiplex PCR rounds that used slightly modified ARM-PCR. Primers for the first two PCR rounds were TRBV1-TRBV30 forward primers and a C-beta reverse primer (roughly 10 cycles per round). TCRdb ran MiXCR on the multiplex PCR reads and lists one entry per CDR3 protein. The sample contains roughly 30,000 distinct CDR3 sequences, around 71% of which appear only once. Co-extraction yielded RNA and DNA from around 20-30 mg of unsorted bulk tissue. The CDR3 is 14 amino acids in total, end residues counted. Per germline, CDR1 SGHAT and CDR2 FQNNGV. With regard to this clonotype: Likely a read error: the CDR3 ends without its conserved phenylalanine or tryptophan. The DNA is omitted, as the CDR3 cannot be located on it reliably, and the CDR3 follows TCRdb's listing.

The V gene is TRBV11-2, the J gene TRBJ1-1; TRBD1 is the table's D call and was not checked against the DNA. This TCR was sampled from a woman in her 30s with primary liver carcinoma and hepatitis B virus infection. Material: liver tumor tissue from sampling region 3. As for subset: tumor region T3, left-lateral pole. The CDR3 loop is CTSRYTGGRAETFY.